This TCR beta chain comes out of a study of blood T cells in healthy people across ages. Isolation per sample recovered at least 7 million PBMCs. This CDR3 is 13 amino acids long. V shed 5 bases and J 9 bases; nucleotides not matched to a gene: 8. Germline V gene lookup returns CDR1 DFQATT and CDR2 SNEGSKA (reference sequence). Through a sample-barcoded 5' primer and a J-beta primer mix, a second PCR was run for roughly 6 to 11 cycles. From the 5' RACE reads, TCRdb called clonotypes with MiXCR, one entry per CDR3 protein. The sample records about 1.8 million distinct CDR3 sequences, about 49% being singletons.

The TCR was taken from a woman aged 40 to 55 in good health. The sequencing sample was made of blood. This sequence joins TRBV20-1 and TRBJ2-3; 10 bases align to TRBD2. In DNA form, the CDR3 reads TGCAGTGCTCACCGGGCTAGCGGGGGAACGCAGTATTTT. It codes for CSAHRASGGTQYF.